This is a list of T cell receptor beta chains from one sample in a study of OX40 agonist ivuxolimab in advanced cancers. TCRdb's copy holds only in-frame clones and misses some; the assay was immunoSEQ multiplex PCR. The sample shows tens of thousands of clones, about 91% of them seen only once. Sequences were derived from CD4+ or CD8+ T cells sorted from blood, sampled in a trial of the OX40 agonist ivuxolimab. The receptors come from an adult with an advanced solid tumor such as melanoma, head and neck, liver or kidney cancer. Both conserved end residues are part of each CDR3.

CDR3 length,V gene,CDR3 protein
13,TRBV27,CASRLQGNYGYTF
13,TRBV15,CATSSRTEYEQYF
14,TRBV27,CASQPGVQNSPLHF
17,TRBV19,CASSPPADPELQETQYF
13,TRBV14,CASSQVWIGGYTF
13,TRBV19,CASSLDRVNEQFF
18,TRBV19,CASSMERADRANHYGYTF
15,TRBV5-5,CASSLEGLVGNTIYF
17,TRBV9,CASSALPLDREFYGYTF
15,TRBV5-6,CASSLGTGSNQPQHF
14,TRBV7-6,CASSLAPGPYEQYF
12,TRBV7-9,CASSSHWTEAFF
14,TRBV27,CASSPATTYNEQFF
14,TRBV15,CATSRDRGGYEQFF
16,TRBV2,CASSAPGWDSSYEQYF
15,TRBV27,CASSTWTGGDYGYTF
14,TRBV27,CASRTRDGAYEQYF
14,TRBV7-6,CASSLAGGIYEQYF
13,TRBV10-1,CASSEFRGGTQYF
19,TRBV10-3,CAISESNLMKRGGPDTQYF
13,TRBV10-2,CASTETGKDTQYF
17,TRBV9,CASSEDPRREYTGELFF
13,TRBV27,CASSLGFFSPLHF
16,TRBV2,CASRVGQGLYNSPLHF
15,TRBV4-1,CASSQEGQGDHEQYF
14,TRBV19,CASTTGTVYYGYTF
16,TRBV18,CASSDRGATGANVLTF
14,TRBV15,CATSTSGPSYEQYF
15,TRBV9,CASSVASLAGGELFF
13,TRBV4-1,CASSQDIASEAFF
14,TRBV9,CASSANRAWNEQFF
12,TRBV5-6,CASSLGRTEAFF
15,TRBV5-4,CASSAAGGGLYEQYF
15,TRBV27,CASSFEAGAGETQYF
14,TRBV27,CASSQGLGYNEQFF
17,TRBV4-1,CASSQDSGTGFGGTQYF
17,TRBV5-1,CASSPRGVRENFYEQYF
15,TRBV5-4,CASSPAGLNKETQYF
16,TRBV7-9,CASSLGELGNNQPQHF